This T cell receptor (beta chain) came from a study of regulatory T cells in long-lasting Graves disease. Documented time point: newly diagnosed GD, antithyroid drugs for less than 3 months. TCR sequences were obtained from RNA taken from PBMCs. V was trimmed by 2 bases and J by 6 bases, leaving 9 bases between them. The CDR3 has 14 residues. The germline CDR1 and CDR2 sequences are SGHNT and YYREEE (reference sequence). This clonotype was counted a few times. Both iRepertoire HTBI primers and Arm-PCR of CDR3 regions were used to build the TCR beta libraries. A single record per CDR3 protein comes from TCRdb applying MiXCR to the multiplex PCR reads. Of approximately 460,000 distinct CDR3 sequences listed, about a sixth were seen once; the top ten hold approximately 12%. In addition, the sample was reused for a study of T cells in Graves' hyperthyroidism and ophthalmopathy.

This receptor was identified in a young woman with Graves disease. The chain carries TRBV5-4 and TRBJ1-6, with D possibly matching TRBD1 (6 bases). The sequencing here drew on peripheral blood mononuclear cells (PBMCs), taken at new diagnosis, from a patient treated with antithyroid drugs. The CDR3 region has the DNA TGTGCCAGCAGCTTCGGGGGGCTTAATTCACCCCTCCACTTT. Its translation is CASSFGGLNSPLHF.